This is a list of T cell receptor beta chains from one sample in a study of cytomegalovirus exposure and HLA in healthy donors. Assay used: immunoSEQ multiplex PCR; TCRdb lists only in-frame clones, some missing. The sample has nearly 200,000 clones, approximately 87% seen once. The sequenced sample was PBMCs. Receptor source: a young man in good health and CMV-seronegative. Each CDR3 is given with its conserved first and last residue. The D gene is left open where the match is weak. Size is stated for part of the rows, as once, few or many counts, or as a class when the clone is expanded.

D gene,clone size,V gene,J gene,CDR3 protein,CDR3 DNA
.,few,TRBV5-1,TRBJ1-1,CASRFGSGGENTEAFF,TGCGCCAGCAGGTTCGGGTCGGGGGGCGAAAACACTGAAGCTTTCTTT
.,.,TRBV5-1,TRBJ1-6,CASSLAMAGAYNSPLHF,TGCGCCAGCAGCTTGGCCATGGCAGGGGCGTATAATTCACCCCTCCACTTT
.,.,TRBV6-1,TRBJ1-2,CASRNGLDYGYTF,TGTGCCAGCAGAAATGGACTGGACTATGGCTACACCTTC
TRBD1,.,TRBV5-1,TRBJ1-4,CASSLGGQGFEKLFF,TGCGCCAGCAGCTTGGGGGGACAGGGGTTTGAAAAACTGTTTTTT
TRBD1,.,TRBV7-8,TRBJ2-1,CASSLATGNSYNEQFF,TGTGCCAGCAGCTTAGCGACAGGGAACTCCTACAATGAGCAGTTCTTC
.,.,TRBV9,TRBJ2-6,CASSVGHSSGANVLTF,TGTGCCAGCAGCGTAGGACACAGCTCTGGGGCCAACGTCCTGACTTTC
.,.,TRBV28,TRBJ2-7,CASSFFGQKLYEQYF,.
TRBD1,once,TRBV6-4,TRBJ1-2,CASRPGQGYYGYTF,TGTGCCAGCAGACCGGGACAGGGATACTATGGCTACACCTTC
.,.,TRBV7-8,TRBJ2-7,CASSTRTAYEQYF,TGTGCCAGCAGCACACGGACAGCCTACGAGCAGTACTTC
.,few,TRBV27,TRBJ2-2,CASSPSISGELFF,TGTGCCAGCAGTCCCTCTATCTCCGGGGAGCTGTTTTTT
TRBD1,once,TRBV9,TRBJ1-1,CASSSVGQGKAFF,TGTGCCAGCAGCTCAGTGGGACAGGGAAAAGCTTTCTTT
TRBD1,few,TRBV7-2,TRBJ1-2,CASSRREAGTGASGYTF,TGTGCCAGCTCTAGGAGGGAGGCGGGGACAGGGGCTAGTGGCTACACCTTC
TRBD1,.,TRBV7-9,TRBJ2-3,CASSQVTGATNTQYF,TGTGCCAGCAGCCAAGTTACAGGGGCAACAAATACGCAGTATTTT
TRBD2,.,TRBV11-2,TRBJ2-5,CASSLVWLAGRGTQYF,TGTGCCAGCAGCTTAGTTTGGCTAGCGGGAAGAGGGACCCAGTACTTC
.,.,TRBV4-2,TRBJ1-5,CASSQGVSGAFSNQPQHF,TGTGCCAGCAGCCAAGGGGTATCAGGGGCCTTTAGCAATCAGCCCCAGCATTTT
.,.,TRBV6-1,TRBJ1-5,CASSENRVGNQPQHF,TGTGCCAGCAGTGAAAACAGGGTGGGCAATCAGCCCCAGCATTTT
.,.,TRBV28,TRBJ1-1,CASDDNLNTEAFF,TGTGCCAGCGACGACAACTTGAACACTGAAGCTTTCTTT
.,.,TRBV18,TRBJ1-2,CASSRSTGNDYGYTF,TGTGCCAGCTCCCGTTCTACCGGGAACGACTATGGCTACACCTTC
TRBD2,.,TRBV4-1,TRBJ2-7,CASRYLAGGSYEQYF,TGCGCCAGCAGATATCTAGCGGGAGGTTCCTACGAGCAGTACTTC
.,.,TRBV23-1,TRBJ2-7,CASRRDEQYF,TGCGCCAGCAGGCGGGACGAGCAGTACTTC
.,.,TRBV19,TRBJ2-1,CASSVTHDNEQFF,TGTGCCAGTAGTGTCACTCATGACAATGAGCAGTTCTTC
.,.,TRBV6-1,TRBJ2-2,CASSEFPDRYTGELFF,TGTGCCAGCAGTGAATTCCCGGACAGATACACCGGGGAGCTGTTTTTT
TRBD2,.,TRBV4-1,TRBJ2-1,CASSQDRISSGGVYNEQFF,TGCGCCAGCAGCCAAGACAGAATAAGTAGCGGGGGGGTTTACAATGAGCAGTTCTTC
.,.,TRBV29-1,TRBJ2-1,CSVDFAGQKFF,TGCAGCGTTGATTTTGCGGGACAGAAGTTCTTC
.,.,TRBV9,TRBJ2-5,CASSVGQGETQYF,TGTGCCAGCAGCGTAGGGCAGGGGGAGACCCAGTACTTC
.,once,TRBV5-6,TRBJ1-1,CASSPGIGRVNTEAFF,TGTGCCAGCAGCCCGGGGATTGGGAGGGTGAACACTGAAGCTTTCTTT
TRBD2,.,TRBV7-8,TRBJ2-1,CASNYVSGGYNEQFF,TGTGCCAGCAACTACGTTAGCGGGGGGTACAATGAGCAGTTCTTC
TRBD2,.,TRBV7-2,TRBJ2-2,CASSALTSGRGGELFF,TGTGCCAGCAGCGCCCTGACTAGCGGGAGAGGCGGGGAGCTGTTTTTT
.,few,TRBV27,TRBJ2-1,CASSPQGTRWFF,TGTGCCAGCAGTCCCCAGGGGACCCGTTGGTTCTTC
TRBD1,.,TRBV6-6,TRBJ2-5,CASSNLGQGAGETQYF,TGTGCCAGCAGTAACCTCGGACAGGGCGCAGGGGAGACCCAGTACTTC
TRBD2,once,TRBV15,TRBJ2-3,CATSKDPLGLAGSADTQYF,TGTGCCACCAGCAAAGACCCGTTGGGGCTAGCGGGAAGCGCAGATACGCAGTATTTT
.,few,TRBV10-1,TRBJ2-1,CASSEAYPPCWQFF,TGCGCCAGCAGTGAGGCCTACCCTCCCTGTTGGCAGTTCTTC
.,.,TRBV30,TRBJ1-4,CAWSEYRDGKLFF,TGTGCCTGGAGTGAGTACAGGGACGGAAAACTGTTTTTT
TRBD2,.,TRBV5-4,TRBJ2-3,CASSLAPNIAGGTDTQYF,TGTGCCAGCAGCTTGGCCCCGAATATAGCGGGGGGAACAGATACGCAGTATTTT
.,.,TRBV7-9,TRBJ2-2,CASSLSFSNTGELFF,TGTGCCAGCAGCTTGAGTTTTTCGAACACCGGGGAGCTGTTTTTT
TRBD2,.,TRBV5-1,TRBJ2-3,CASSISTSSDTQYF,TGCGCCAGCAGCATCTCGACTAGCTCTGATACGCAGTATTTT
.,.,TRBV7-9,TRBJ1-1,CASSSESITEAFF,TGTGCCAGCAGTTCGGAGTCGATCACTGAAGCTTTCTTT
TRBD1,.,TRBV19,TRBJ1-4,CASSWQGADEKLFF,TGTGCCAGTAGTTGGCAGGGGGCAGATGAAAAACTGTTTTTT
.,.,TRBV5-6,TRBJ2-5,CASTLIGTSPLLQYF,TGTGCCAGCACCCTGATCGGGACATCACCCCTACTGCAGTACTTC
.,.,TRBV18,TRBJ2-3,CASSPSRGNTDTQYF,TGTGCCAGCTCACCGAGTCGCGGGAACACAGATACGCAGTATTTT
.,.,TRBV11-2,TRBJ1-1,CASNTGGGRAFF,TGTGCCAGCAATACTGGGGGGGGCAGAGCTTTCTTT
TRBD1,.,TRBV10-1,TRBJ2-7,CASSSDRGLYEQYF,TGCGCCAGCAGTTCGGACAGGGGTCTTTACGAGCAGTACTTC
.,.,TRBV23-1,TRBJ2-5,CASSQKDPGKYRETQYF,TGCGCCAGCAGTCAAAAGGACCCAGGGAAATATCGAGAGACCCAGTACTTC
.,.,TRBV2,TRBJ1-2,CASSELGVGYTF,TGTGCCAGCAGTGAACTGGGAGTTGGCTACACCTTC
TRBD2,.,TRBV13,TRBJ2-1,CASSLVQREGVEQFF,TGTGCCAGCAGCTTAGTCCAGCGGGAGGGGGTTGAGCAGTTCTTC
.,once,TRBV6-6,TRBJ1-2,CASSRITGRGEGYTF,TGTGCCAGCAGTCGTATAACGGGACGGGGGGAAGGCTACACCTTC
.,.,TRBV20-1,TRBJ2-7,CSASNYEQYF,TGCAGTGCGAGTAACTACGAGCAGTACTTC
TRBD1,once,TRBV5-1,TRBJ2-3,CASSLFSDRGFADTQYF,TGCGCCAGCAGCTTGTTTTCGGACAGGGGATTTGCAGATACGCAGTATTTT
TRBD1,.,TRBV5-1,TRBJ2-6,CASSSTTGGGNVLTF,TGCGCCAGCAGCTCTACTACAGGGGGCGGAAACGTCCTGACTTTC
TRBD1,few,TRBV5-6,TRBJ1-2,CASSKTGYGYTF,TGTGCCAGCAGCAAGACAGGGTATGGCTACACCTTC
.,.,TRBV5-4,TRBJ1-4,CASSVDSSNEKLFF,TGTGCCAGCAGTGTGGACAGTTCTAATGAAAAACTGTTTTTT
.,.,TRBV27,TRBJ2-7,CASSSLSTGNSYEQYF,TGTGCCAGCAGTTCCCTCTCAACAGGGAACTCCTACGAGCAGTACTTC
.,.,TRBV6-1,TRBJ1-5,CASSELQLNQPQHF,TGTGCCAGCAGTGAATTACAGCTCAATCAGCCCCAGCATTTT
.,.,TRBV19,TRBJ1-4,CASRDGQPNNEKLFF,TGTGCCAGTAGAGACGGACAGCCTAATAATGAAAAACTGTTTTTT
TRBD1,.,TRBV18,TRBJ1-5,CASSPTYGQGNQPQHF,TGTGCCAGCTCACCGACTTATGGACAGGGCAATCAGCCCCAGCATTTT
.,.,TRBV19,TRBJ1-1,CAIQEVGRAEAFF,TGTGCCATTCAGGAAGTGGGGAGGGCTGAAGCTTTCTTT